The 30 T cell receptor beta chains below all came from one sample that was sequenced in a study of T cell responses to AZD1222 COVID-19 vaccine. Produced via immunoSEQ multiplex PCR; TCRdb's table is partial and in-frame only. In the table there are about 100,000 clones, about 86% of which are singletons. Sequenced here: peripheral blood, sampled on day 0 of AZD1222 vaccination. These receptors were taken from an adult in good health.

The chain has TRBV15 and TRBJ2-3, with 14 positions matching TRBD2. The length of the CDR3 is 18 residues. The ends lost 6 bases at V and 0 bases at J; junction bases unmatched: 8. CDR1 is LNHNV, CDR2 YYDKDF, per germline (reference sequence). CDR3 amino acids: CATSMRGLAGGSTDTQYF. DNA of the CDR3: TGTGCCACCAGTATGAGAGGACTAGCGGGGGGAAGCACAGATACGCAGTATTTT.

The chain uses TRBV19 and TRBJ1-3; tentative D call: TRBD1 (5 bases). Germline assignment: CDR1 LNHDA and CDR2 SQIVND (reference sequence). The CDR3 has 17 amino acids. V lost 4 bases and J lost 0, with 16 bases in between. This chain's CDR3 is CASSTEGLSSSGNTIYF. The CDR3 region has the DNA TGTGCCAGTAGTACCGAGGGACTTTCAAGCTCTGGAAACACCATATATTTT.

Written as DNA, the CDR3 is TGTGCCAGCAGCTTAGCGGGACAGGGGATTACGGATGAGCAGTTCTTC. The encoded protein is CASSLAGQGITDEQFF. The V gene is TRBV13, the J gene TRBJ2-1; 10 bases agree with TRBD1. Looked up from germline, CDR1 is PRHDT and CDR2 is FYEKMQ (reference sequence). The V and J ends lost 1 base and 8 bases, in that order; junction bases with no gene match: 8. The length of the CDR3 is 16 residues.

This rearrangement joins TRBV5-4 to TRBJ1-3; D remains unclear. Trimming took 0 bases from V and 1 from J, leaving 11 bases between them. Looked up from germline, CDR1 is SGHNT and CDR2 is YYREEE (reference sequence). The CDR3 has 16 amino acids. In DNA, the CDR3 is TGTGCCAGCAGCTTGGCTACGCCTCAATCTGGAAACACCATATATTTT. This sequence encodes CASSLATPQSGNTIYF. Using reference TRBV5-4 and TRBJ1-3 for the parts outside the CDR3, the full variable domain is ETGVTQSPTHLIKTRGQQVTLRCSSQSGHNTVSWYQQALGQGPQFIFQYYREEENGRGNFPPRFSGLQFPNYSSELNVNALELDDSALYLCASSLATPQSGNTIYFGEGSWLTVV.

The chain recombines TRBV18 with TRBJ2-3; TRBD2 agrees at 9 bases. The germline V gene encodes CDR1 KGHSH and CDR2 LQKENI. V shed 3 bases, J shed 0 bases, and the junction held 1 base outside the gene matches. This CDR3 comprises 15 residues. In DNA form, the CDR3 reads TGTGCCAGCTCACCTAGCGGGGGTAGCACAGATACGCAGTATTTT. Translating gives CASSPSGGSTDTQYF.

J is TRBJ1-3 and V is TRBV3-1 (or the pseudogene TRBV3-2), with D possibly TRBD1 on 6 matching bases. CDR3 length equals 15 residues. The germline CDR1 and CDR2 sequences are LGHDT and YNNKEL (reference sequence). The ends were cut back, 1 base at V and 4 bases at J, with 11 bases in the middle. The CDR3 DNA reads TGTGCCAGCAGCCAAGCTCTTACAGGGGGAAACACCATATATTTT. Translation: CASSQALTGGNTIYF.

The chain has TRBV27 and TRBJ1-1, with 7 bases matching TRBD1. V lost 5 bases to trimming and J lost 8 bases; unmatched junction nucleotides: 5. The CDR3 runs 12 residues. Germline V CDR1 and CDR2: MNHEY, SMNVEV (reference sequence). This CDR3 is CASSKQGSEAFF. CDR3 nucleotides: TGTGCCAGCAGTAAACAGGGGTCGGAAGCTTTCTTT.

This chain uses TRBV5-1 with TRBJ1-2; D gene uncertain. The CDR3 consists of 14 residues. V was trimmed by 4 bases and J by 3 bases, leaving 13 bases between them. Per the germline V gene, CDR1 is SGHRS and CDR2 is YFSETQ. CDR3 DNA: TGCGCCAGCAGCCCCATAGATGGGGACTATGGCTACACCTTC. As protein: CASSPIDGDYGYTF. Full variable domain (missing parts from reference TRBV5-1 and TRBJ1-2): KAGVTQTPRYLIKTRGQQVTLSCSPISGHRSVSWYQQTPGQGLQFLFEYFSETQRNKGNFPGRFSGRQFSNSRSEMNVSTLELGDSALYLCASSPIDGDYGYTFGSGTRLTVV.

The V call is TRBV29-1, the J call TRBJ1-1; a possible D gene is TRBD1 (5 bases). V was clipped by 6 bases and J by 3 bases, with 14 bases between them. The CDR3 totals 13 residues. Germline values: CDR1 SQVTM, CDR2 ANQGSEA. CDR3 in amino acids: CSVSTVRYTEAFF. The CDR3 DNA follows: TGCAGCGTCTCGACAGTAAGGTACACTGAAGCTTTCTTT.

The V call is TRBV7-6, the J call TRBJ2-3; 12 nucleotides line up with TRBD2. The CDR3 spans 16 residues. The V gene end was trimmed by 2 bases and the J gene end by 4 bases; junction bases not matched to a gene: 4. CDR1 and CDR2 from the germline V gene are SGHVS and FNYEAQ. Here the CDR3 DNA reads TGTGCCAGCAGCTTATGGCTAGCGGGGGGGGCAGATACGCAGTATTTT. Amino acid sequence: CASSLWLAGGADTQYF.

CDR3 residues: CASSQGQLLVGEQYF. The CDR3 region has the DNA TGTGCCAGCAGCCAAGGACAGCTACTGGTTGGGGAGCAGTACTTC. The chain joins TRBV5-4 to TRBJ2-7; weak D call: TRBD1 (6 bases). Germline V gene sequence: CDR1 SGHNT, CDR2 YYREEE (reference sequence). Trimming removed 4 bases from V and 7 bases from J, with 21 bases in between. This CDR3 spans 15 amino acids.

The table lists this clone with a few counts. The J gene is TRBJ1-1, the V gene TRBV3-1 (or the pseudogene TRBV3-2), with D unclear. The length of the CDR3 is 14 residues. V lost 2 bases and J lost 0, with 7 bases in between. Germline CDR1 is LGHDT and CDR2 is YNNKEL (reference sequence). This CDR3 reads CASSQLRMNTEAFF. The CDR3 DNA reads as TGTGCCAGCAGCCAACTAAGAATGAACACTGAAGCTTTCTTT.

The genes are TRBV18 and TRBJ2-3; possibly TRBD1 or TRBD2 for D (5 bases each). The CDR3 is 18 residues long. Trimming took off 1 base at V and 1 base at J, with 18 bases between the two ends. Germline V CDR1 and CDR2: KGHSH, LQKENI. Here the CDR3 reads CASSPLGNRRTRTDTQYF. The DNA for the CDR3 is TGTGCCAGCTCACCACTCGGGAACCGGAGGACACGCACAGATACGCAGTATTTT.

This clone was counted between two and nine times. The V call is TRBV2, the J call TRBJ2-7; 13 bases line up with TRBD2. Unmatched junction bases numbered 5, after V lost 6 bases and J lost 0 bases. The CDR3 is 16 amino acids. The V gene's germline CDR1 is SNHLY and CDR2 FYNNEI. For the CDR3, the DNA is TGTGCCAGCAGGTTGGGACTAGCGGGGCTCTCCTACGAGCAGTACTTC. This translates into CASRLGLAGLSYEQYF.

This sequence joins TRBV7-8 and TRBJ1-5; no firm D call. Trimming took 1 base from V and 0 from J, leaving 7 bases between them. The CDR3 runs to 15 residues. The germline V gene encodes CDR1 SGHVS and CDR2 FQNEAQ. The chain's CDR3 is CASSLGQYSNQPQHF. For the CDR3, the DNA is TGTGCCAGCAGCTTAGGACAATATAGCAATCAGCCCCAGCATTTT.

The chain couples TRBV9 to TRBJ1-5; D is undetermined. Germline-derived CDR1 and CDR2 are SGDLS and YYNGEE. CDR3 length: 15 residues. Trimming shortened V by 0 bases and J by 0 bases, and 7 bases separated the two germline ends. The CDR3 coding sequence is TGTGCCAGCAGCGTAGGCCCCGATAGCAATCAGCCCCAGCATTTT. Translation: CASSVGPDSNQPQHF.

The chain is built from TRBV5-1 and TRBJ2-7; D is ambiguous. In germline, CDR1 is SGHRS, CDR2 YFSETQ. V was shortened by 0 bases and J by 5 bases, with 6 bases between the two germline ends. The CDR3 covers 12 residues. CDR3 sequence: CASSLVWNEQYF. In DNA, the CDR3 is TGCGCCAGCAGCTTGGTATGGAACGAGCAGTACTTC.

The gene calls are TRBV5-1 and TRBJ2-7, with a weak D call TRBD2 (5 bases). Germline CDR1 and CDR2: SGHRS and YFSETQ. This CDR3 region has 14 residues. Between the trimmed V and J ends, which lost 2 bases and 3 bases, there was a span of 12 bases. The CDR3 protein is CASSFSGTLYEQYF. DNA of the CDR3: TGCGCCAGCAGCTTTTCGGGAACACTCTACGAGCAGTACTTC. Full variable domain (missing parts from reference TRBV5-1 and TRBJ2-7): KAGVTQTPRYLIKTRGQQVTLSCSPISGHRSVSWYQQTPGQGLQFLFEYFSETQRNKGNFPGRFSGRQFSNSRSEMNVSTLELGDSALYLCASSFSGTLYEQYFGPGTRLTVT.

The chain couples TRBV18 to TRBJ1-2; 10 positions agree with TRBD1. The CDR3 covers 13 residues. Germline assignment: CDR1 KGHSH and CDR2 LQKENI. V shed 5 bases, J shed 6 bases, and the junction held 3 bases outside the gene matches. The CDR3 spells CASSSDRGNGYTF. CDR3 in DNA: TGTGCCAGCTCATCGGACAGGGGGAATGGCTACACCTTC. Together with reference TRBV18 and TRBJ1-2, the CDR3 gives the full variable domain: NAGVMQNPRHLVRRRGQEARLRCSPMKGHSHVYWYRQLPEEGLKFMVYLQKENIIDESGMPKERFSAEFPKEGPSILRIQQVVRGDSAAYFCASSSDRGNGYTFGSGTRLTVV.

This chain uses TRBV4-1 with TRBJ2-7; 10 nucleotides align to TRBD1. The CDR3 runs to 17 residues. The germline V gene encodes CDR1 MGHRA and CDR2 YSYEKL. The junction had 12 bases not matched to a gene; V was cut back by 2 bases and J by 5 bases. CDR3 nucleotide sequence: TGCGCCAGCAGCCAACGCAGGGCGGGACAGGGGCTCCACGAGCAGTACTTC. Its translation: CASSQRRAGQGLHEQYF.

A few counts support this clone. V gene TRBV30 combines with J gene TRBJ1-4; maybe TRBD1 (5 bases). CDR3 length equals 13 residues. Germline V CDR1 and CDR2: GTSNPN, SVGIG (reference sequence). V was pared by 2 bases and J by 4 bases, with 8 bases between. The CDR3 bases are TGTGCCTGGAGTCGGGGCAGTAATGAAAAACTGTTTTTT. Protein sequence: CAWSRGSNEKLFF.

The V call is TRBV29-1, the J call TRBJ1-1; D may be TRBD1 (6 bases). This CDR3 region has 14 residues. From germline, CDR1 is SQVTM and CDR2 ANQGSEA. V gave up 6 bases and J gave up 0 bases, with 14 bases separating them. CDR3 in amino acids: CSVSPQGLNTEAFF. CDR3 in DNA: TGCAGCGTCTCACCACAGGGCTTGAACACTGAAGCTTTCTTT.

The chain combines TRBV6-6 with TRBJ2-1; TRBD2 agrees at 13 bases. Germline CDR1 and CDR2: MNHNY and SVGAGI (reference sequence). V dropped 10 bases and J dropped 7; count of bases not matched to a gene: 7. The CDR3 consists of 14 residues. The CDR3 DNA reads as TGTGCCAACCTACTAGCGGGGGGGCCGAATGAGCAGTTCTTC. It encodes CANLLAGGPNEQFF.

The CDR3 DNA reads TGCGCCAGCAGCTGGCAGGGGAACACTGAAGCTTTCTTT. Encoded protein: CASSWQGNTEAFF. This rearrangement joins TRBV5-1 to TRBJ1-1; D is possibly TRBD1 (5 bases). The length of the CDR3 is 13 residues. CDR1 is SGHRS and CDR2 is YFSETQ in the germline V gene. The V gene lost 3 bases and the J gene lost 1 base, with 7 bases spanning the gap.

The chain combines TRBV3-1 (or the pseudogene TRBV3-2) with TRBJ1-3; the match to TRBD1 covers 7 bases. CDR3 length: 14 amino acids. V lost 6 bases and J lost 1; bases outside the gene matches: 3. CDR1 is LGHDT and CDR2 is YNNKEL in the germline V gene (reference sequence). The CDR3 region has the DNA TGTGCCAGCAGTCAGACAGGGTCTGGAAACACCATATATTTT. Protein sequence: CASSQTGSGNTIYF.

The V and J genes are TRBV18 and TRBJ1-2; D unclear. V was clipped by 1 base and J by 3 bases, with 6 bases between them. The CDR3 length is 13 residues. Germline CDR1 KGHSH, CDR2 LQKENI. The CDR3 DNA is TGTGCCAGCTCACCACTGCAGGACTATGGCTACACCTTC. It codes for CASSPLQDYGYTF.

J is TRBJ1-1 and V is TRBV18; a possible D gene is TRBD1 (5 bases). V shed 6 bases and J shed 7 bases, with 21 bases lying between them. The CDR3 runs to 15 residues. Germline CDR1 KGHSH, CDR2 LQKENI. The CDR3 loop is CASSSPGTANFEAFF. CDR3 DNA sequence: TGTGCCAGCTCCAGCCCAGGGACGGCGAACTTTGAAGCTTTCTTT. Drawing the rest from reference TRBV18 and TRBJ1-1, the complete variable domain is NAGVMQNPRHLVRRRGQEARLRCSPMKGHSHVYWYRQLPEEGLKFMVYLQKENIIDESGMPKERFSAEFPKEGPSILRIQQVVRGDSAAYFCASSSPGTANFEAFFGQGTRLTVV.

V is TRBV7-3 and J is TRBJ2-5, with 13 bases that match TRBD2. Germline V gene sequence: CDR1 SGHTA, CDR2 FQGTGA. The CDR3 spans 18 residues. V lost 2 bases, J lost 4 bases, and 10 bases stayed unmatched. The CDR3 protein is CASSLGRTSGGAGETQYF. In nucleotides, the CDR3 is TGTGCCAGCAGCTTAGGGCGCACTAGCGGGGGGGCCGGAGAGACCCAGTACTTC.

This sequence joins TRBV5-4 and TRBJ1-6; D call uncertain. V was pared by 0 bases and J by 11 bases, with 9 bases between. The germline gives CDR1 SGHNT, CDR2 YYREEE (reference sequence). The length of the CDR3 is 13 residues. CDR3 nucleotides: TGTGCCAGCAGCTTGGGCGGGAATACACCCCTCCACTTT. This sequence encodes CASSLGGNTPLHF.

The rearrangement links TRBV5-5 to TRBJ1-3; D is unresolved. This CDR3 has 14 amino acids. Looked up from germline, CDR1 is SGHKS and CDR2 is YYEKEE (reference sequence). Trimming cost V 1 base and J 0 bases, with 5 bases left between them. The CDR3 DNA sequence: TGTGCCAGCAGCTTGATGGGCTCTGGAAACACCATATATTTT. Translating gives CASSLMGSGNTIYF.